This is a list of T cell receptor beta chains from one sample in a study of beta chain features in type 1 diabetes. Method: immunoSEQ multiplex PCR; TCRdb's copy keeps in-frame clones and lacks some. The sample shows around 58,000 clones, around three fifths of them seen only once. The source material was Tregs from blood. The receptors here all came from a woman between 18 and 29 years old in good health. CDR3s include the opening cysteine and the closing phenylalanine or tryptophan. Fields, in order: clone size, J gene, D gene, V gene, CDR3 protein, CDR3 DNA. The D gene is left open where the match is weak. Clone size is shown for a subset of rows, as once, few, many or a class of expanded clone.

NA,TRBJ1-5,TRBD1,TRBV6-5,CASKGTGHQPQHF,TGTGCCAGCAAGGGGACAGGGCATCAGCCCCAGCATTTT
few,TRBJ1-2,TRBD1,TRBV14,CASSQMTGGLAGYTF,TGTGCCAGCAGCCAGATGACAGGGGGCTTGGCTGGCTACACCTTC
NA,TRBJ2-7,TRBD1,TRBV19,CASSSGGASYEQYF,TGTGCCAGTAGTTCAGGGGGCGCGTCCTACGAGCAGTACTTC
NA,TRBJ2-3,TRBD2,TRBV7-9,CASNSGLAGSTDTQYF,TGTGCCAGCAACTCTGGACTAGCGGGGAGCACAGATACGCAGTATTTT
NA,TRBJ2-7,TRBD2,TRBV5-1,CASSPSGGVSYEQYF,TGCGCCAGCAGCCCTAGCGGGGGAGTCTCCTACGAGCAGTACTTC
NA,TRBJ2-3,TRBD2,TRBV5-1,CASSLSGTSGSSTDTQYF,TGCGCCAGCAGCTTATCCGGGACTAGCGGGAGTTCCACAGATACGCAGTATTTT
once,TRBJ2-2,TRBD2,TRBV30,CAWRGLATGELFF,TGTGCCTGGAGGGGACTAGCAACCGGGGAGCTGTTTTTT
NA,TRBJ2-1,TRBD2,TRBV9,CASSVAEIAGWNEQFF,TGTGCCAGCAGCGTAGCTGAGATAGCGGGGTGGAATGAGCAGTTCTTC
NA,TRBJ2-7,TRBD2,TRBV11-2,CASSFRREGYEQYF,TGTGCCAGCAGCTTCCGGCGGGAGGGGTACGAGCAGTACTTC
NA,TRBJ2-1,TRBD2,TRBV7-2,CASSLRSGVLYEQFF,TGTGCCAGCAGCTTACGTAGCGGGGTGTTGTATGAGCAGTTCTTC
NA,TRBJ2-7,TRBD1,TRBV5-1,CASSSPGQGSYEQYF,TGCGCCAGCAGCTCTCCGGGACAGGGGTCCTACGAGCAGTACTTC
NA,TRBJ1-1,NA,TRBV2,CADQQGGRTEAFF,TGTGCCGACCAGCAGGGAGGAAGGACTGAAGCTTTCTTT
NA,TRBJ1-1,TRBD1,TRBV29-1,CSAHLRGQGTEAFF,TGCAGCGCCCACCTCAGGGGGCAGGGCACTGAAGCTTTCTTT
NA,TRBJ2-1,TRBD2,TRBV9,CASSGSGRANNEQFF,TGTGCCAGCAGCGGTAGCGGGAGGGCCAATAATGAGCAGTTCTTC
NA,TRBJ2-7,NA,TRBV4-1,CASSLSGTRSYEQYF,TGCGCCAGCAGCCTCTCCGGGACACGTTCCTACGAGCAGTACTTC
few,TRBJ2-3,NA,TRBV25-1,CASSAMEAADTQYF,TGTGCCAGCAGTGCTATGGAAGCGGCAGATACGCAGTATTTT
NA,TRBJ2-7,TRBD2,TRBV6-5,CASSPLAGGLYEQYF,TGTGCCAGCAGTCCACTAGCGGGAGGGCTCTACGAGCAGTACTTC
NA,TRBJ2-2,TRBD1,TRBV18,CASSPPYRGTGELFF,TGTGCCAGCTCACCACCGTACAGGGGAACCGGGGAGCTGTTTTTT
NA,TRBJ2-1,NA,TRBV6-1,CASNFPGVNEQFF,TGTGCCAGCAATTTCCCAGGGGTCAATGAGCAGTTCTTC
NA,TRBJ2-7,TRBD1,TRBV18,CASSQGTGNPYEQYF,TGTGCCAGCTCACAGGGGACAGGGAATCCCTACGAGCAGTACTTC
NA,TRBJ1-4,NA,TRBV2,CASSARDNEKLFF,TGTGCCAGCAGCGCTAGAGATAATGAAAAACTGTTTTTT
NA,TRBJ1-2,NA,TRBV29-1,CSVEGYSKNYGYTF,TGCAGCGTTGAAGGCTACAGCAAGAACTATGGCTACACCTTC
few,TRBJ1-5,TRBD1,TRBV18,CASSLSTGGYQPQHF,TGTGCCAGCTCCCTTTCGACAGGGGGATATCAGCCCCAGCATTTT
few,TRBJ2-5,NA,TRBV28,CASGGADLRRQYF,TGTGCCAGCGGAGGGGCGGATCTACGAAGGCAGTACTTC
NA,TRBJ2-5,NA,TRBV19,CASSIQGQETQYF,TGTGCCAGTAGTATCCAGGGTCAAGAGACCCAGTACTTC
NA,TRBJ2-7,NA,TRBV11-2,CASSPDRSYEQYF,TGTGCCAGCAGCCCGGACAGAAGCTACGAGCAGTACTTC